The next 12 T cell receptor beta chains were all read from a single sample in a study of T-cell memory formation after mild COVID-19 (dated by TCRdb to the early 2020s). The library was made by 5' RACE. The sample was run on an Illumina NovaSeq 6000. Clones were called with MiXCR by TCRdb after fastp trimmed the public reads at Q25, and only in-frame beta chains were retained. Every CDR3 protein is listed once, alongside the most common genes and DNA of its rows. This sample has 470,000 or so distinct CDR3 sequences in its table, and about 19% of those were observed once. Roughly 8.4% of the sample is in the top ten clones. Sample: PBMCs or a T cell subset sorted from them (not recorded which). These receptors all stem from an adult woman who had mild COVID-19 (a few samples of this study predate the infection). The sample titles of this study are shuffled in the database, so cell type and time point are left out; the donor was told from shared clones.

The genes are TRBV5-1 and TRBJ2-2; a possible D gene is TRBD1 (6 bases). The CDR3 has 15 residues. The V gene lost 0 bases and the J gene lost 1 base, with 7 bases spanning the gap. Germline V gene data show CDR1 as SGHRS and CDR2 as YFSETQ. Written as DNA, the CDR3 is TGCGCCAGCAGCTTGGTGGACAGGAACACCGGGGAGCTGTTTTTT. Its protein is CASSLVDRNTGELFF.

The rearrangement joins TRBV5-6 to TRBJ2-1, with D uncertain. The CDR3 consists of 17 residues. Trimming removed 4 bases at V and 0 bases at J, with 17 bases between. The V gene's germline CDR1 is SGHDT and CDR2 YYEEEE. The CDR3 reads CASSEDPTWSSYNEQFF. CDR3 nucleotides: TGTGCCAGCAGCGAGGACCCGACATGGAGCTCCTACAATGAGCAGTTCTTC.

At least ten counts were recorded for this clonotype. The CDR3 reads CASSLGAGGQPQHF. For the CDR3, the DNA is TGCGCCAGCAGCTTGGGGGCGGGAGGCCAGCCCCAGCATTTT. This chain joins TRBV5-1 and TRBJ1-5; unclear D gene. Trimming shortened V by 0 bases and J by 7 bases, and 11 bases separated the two germline ends. Germline V lookup: CDR1 SGHRS, CDR2 YFSETQ. This CDR3 region has 14 residues.

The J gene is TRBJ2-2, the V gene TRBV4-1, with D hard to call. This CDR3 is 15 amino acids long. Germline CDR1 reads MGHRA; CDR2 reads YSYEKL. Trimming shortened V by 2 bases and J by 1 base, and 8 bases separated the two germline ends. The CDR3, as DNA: TGCGCCAGCAGCCAACCGGGCGGGAACACCGGGGAGCTGTTTTTT. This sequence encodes CASSQPGGNTGELFF.

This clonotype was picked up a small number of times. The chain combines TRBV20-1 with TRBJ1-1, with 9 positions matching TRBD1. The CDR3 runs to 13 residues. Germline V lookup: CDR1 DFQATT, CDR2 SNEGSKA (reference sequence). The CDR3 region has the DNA TGCAGGACCGGGACAGGGAAGAACACTGAAGCTTTCTTT. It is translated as CRTGTGKNTEAFF.

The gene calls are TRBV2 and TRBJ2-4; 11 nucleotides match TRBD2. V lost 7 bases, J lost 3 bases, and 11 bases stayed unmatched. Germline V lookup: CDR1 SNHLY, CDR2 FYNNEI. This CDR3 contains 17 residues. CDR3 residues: CASMTSGASKGKNIQYF. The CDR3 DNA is TGTGCCAGCATGACTAGCGGGGCATCAAAGGGCAAAAACATTCAGTACTTC.

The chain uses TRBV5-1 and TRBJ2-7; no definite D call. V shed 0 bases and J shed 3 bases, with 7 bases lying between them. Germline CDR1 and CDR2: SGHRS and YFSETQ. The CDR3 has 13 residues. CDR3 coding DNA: TGCGCCAGCAGCTTGGGTAACGGCTACGAGCAGTACTTC. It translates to CASSLGNGYEQYF.

The CDR3 bases are TGCAGCGTGATGGACTGGGTAGAGACCCAGTACTTC. This translates into CSVMDWVETQYF. The gene calls are TRBV29-1 and TRBJ2-5, with D perhaps TRBD2 (5 bases). This CDR3 is built from 12 residues. With 6 bases removed from V and 4 bases from J, the gap between germline ends came to 12 bases. Germline CDR1 and CDR2: SQVTM and ANQGSEA. The full variable domain, rest sourced from reference TRBV29-1 and TRBJ2-5, is SAVISQKPSRDICQRGTSLTIQCQVDSQVTMMFWYRQQPGQSLTLIATANQGSEATYESGFVIDKFPISRPNLTFSTLTVSNMSPEDSSIYLCSVMDWVETQYFGPGTRLLVL.

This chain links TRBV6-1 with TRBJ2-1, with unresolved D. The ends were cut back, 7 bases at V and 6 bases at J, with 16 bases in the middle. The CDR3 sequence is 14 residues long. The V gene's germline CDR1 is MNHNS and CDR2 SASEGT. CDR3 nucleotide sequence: TGTGCCAGCAATCCCGGAACTCTGGGCAATGAGCAGTTCTTC. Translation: CASNPGTLGNEQFF.

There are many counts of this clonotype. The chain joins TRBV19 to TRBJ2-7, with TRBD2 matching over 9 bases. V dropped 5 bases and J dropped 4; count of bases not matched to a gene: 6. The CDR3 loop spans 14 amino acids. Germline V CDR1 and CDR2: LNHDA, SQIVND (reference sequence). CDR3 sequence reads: CASSVLAGLYEQYF. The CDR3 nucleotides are TGTGCCAGTAGTGTGCTAGCGGGATTGTACGAGCAGTACTTC.

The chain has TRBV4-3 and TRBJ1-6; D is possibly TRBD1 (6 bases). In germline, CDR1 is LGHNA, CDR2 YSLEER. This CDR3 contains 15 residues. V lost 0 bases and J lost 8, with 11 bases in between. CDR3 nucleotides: TGCGCCAGCAGCCAAGAGACGGGGGCGGATTCACCCCTCCACTTT. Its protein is CASSQETGADSPLHF.

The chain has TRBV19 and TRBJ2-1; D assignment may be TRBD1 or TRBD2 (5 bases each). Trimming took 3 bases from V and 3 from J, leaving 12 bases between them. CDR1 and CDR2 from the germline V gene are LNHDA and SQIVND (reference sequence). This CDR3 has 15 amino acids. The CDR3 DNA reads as TGTGCCAGTAGTATTTGGGGGAGCGGCTACAATGAGCAGTTCTTC. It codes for CASSIWGSGYNEQFF.